The rows below give T cell receptor beta chains drawn from one sample of a study of monozygotic twins with inflammatory bowel disease. After re-calling the 5' RACE reads, TCRdb lists one entry per CDR3 protein, DNA absent. The sample holds 200,000 to 250,000 distinct CDR3 sequences. The material sequenced was blood. The receptors shown here come from a human donor with ulcerative colitis or Crohn's disease, or a healthy co-twin of an affected twin (not recorded which). Each CDR3 is given with its conserved first and last residue.

v_call,j_call,cdr3_aa
TRBV7-2,TRBJ2-5,CASSLAGGSAETQYF
TRBV5-1,TRBJ2-5,CASSTGTISGAQYF
TRBV12-3/TRBV12-4,TRBJ1-5,CASSLNRGTGHQPQHF
TRBV6-2/TRBV6-3,TRBJ2-1,CASRDRGPSYNEQFF
TRBV6-5,TRBJ1-1,CASRGSFMAFF
TRBV7-9,TRBJ1-2,CASRIQGGWDGYTF
TRBV7-2,TRBJ2-1,CASSLARGANGNEQFF
TRBV19,TRBJ2-3,CASRDHEDANTQYF
TRBV6-1,TRBJ2-2,CASSENGPGTGELFF
TRBV12-3/TRBV12-4,TRBJ1-5,CASSLGTPGQPQHF
TRBV6-1,TRBJ2-1,CASSEALGVNEQFF
TRBV29-1,TRBJ2-1,CSVFHSGTSGLKFF